The next 6 T cell receptor beta chains were all read from a single sample in a study of beta chain features in type 1 diabetes. Reverse transcription of all isolated RNA meant that expressed TCRB transcripts were sequenced. The table came from immunoSEQ multiplex PCR; TCRdb's copy has only in-frame clones and leaves some out. In the table there are around 320,000 clones, 12% to 15% of which are singletons. Material: central memory CD4+ T cells from blood. Source of these receptors: a man aged 25 to 40 in good health.

V usage is TRBV5-4 and J usage is TRBJ2-1; D is perhaps TRBD1 or TRBD2 (5 bases each). V lost 5 bases to trimming and J lost 11 bases, with 11 bases between them. Looked up from germline, CDR1 is SGHNT and CDR2 is YYREEE (reference sequence). The CDR3 has 11 amino acids. The CDR3 loop is CASSFGGQQFF. CDR3 coding DNA: TGTGCCAGCAGTTTTGGGGGTCAGCAGTTCTTC.

The CDR3 DNA follows: TGTGCCAGCATGGGTCGGGGGAATCTCAGAGAGACCCAGTACTTC. This codes for CASMGRGNLRETQYF. The V and J genes are TRBV11-2 and TRBJ2-5; possible D gene TRBD2, 6 bases. This CDR3 has 15 residues. The V end lost 7 bases, the J end lost 4 bases, and 19 bases lay between the germline ends. The germline CDR1 and CDR2 sequences are SGHAT and FQNNGV. Together with reference TRBV11-2 and TRBJ2-5, the CDR3 gives the full variable domain: EAGVAQSPRYKIIEKRQSVAFWCNPISGHATLYWYQQILGQGPKLLIQFQNNGVVDDSQLPKDRFSAERLKGVDSTLKIQPAKLEDSAVYLCASMGRGNLRETQYFGPGTRLLVL.

This clone was detected only a few times. This sequence joins TRBV11-3 and TRBJ2-3; TRBD2 agrees at 11 bases. Looked up from germline, CDR1 is SGHNT and CDR2 is YENEEA. Trimming took 2 bases from V and 3 from J; bases not matched to a gene: 4. The length of the CDR3 is 16 residues. As DNA, the CDR3 is TGTGCCAGCAGCTTAAGGTCTAGCGGGAGGACAGATACGCAGTATTTT. Translating it yields CASSLRSSGRTDTQYF. Complete variable domain (other parts from reference TRBV11-3 and TRBJ2-3): EAGVVQSPRYKIIEKKQPVAFWCNPISGHNTLYWYLQNLGQGPELLIRYENEEAVDDSQLPKDRFSAERLKGVDSTLKIQPAELGDSAVYLCASSLRSSGRTDTQYFGPGTRLTVL.

This clone was recorded many times. The chain uses TRBV10-3 and TRBJ1-2; D gene uncertain. V lost 3 bases to trimming and J lost 0 bases, with 11 bases between them. The CDR3 has 15 residues. Germline V gene lookup returns CDR1 ENHRY and CDR2 SYGVKD. The CDR3, as DNA: TGTGCCATCAGTGATTCAGACGTCGCTAACTATGGCTACACCTTC. It is translated as CAISDSDVANYGYTF.

This clone was recorded a few times. CDR3 region: CASSITGERTDTQYF. In nucleotides, the CDR3 is TGTGCCAGCAGTATCACAGGGGAACGGACAGATACGCAGTATTTT. J is TRBJ2-3 and V is TRBV27, with 7 nucleotides matching TRBD1. J was trimmed by 3 bases and V by 5 bases; bases with no gene match: 8. This CDR3 is 15 amino acids long. Germline CDR1 reads MNHEY; CDR2 reads SMNVEV (reference sequence).

This clone was seen ten or more times. The rearrangement joins TRBV27 to TRBJ2-6; the match to TRBD1 covers 10 bases. This CDR3 is built from 18 residues. The V gene's germline CDR1 is MNHEY and CDR2 SMNVEV (reference sequence). Trimming cost V 2 bases and J 1 base; bases outside gene matches: 5. CDR3 region: CASSLLGQGRSGANVLTF. CDR3 bases: TGTGCCAGCAGTTTACTGGGACAGGGGAGGTCTGGGGCCAACGTCCTGACTTTC.